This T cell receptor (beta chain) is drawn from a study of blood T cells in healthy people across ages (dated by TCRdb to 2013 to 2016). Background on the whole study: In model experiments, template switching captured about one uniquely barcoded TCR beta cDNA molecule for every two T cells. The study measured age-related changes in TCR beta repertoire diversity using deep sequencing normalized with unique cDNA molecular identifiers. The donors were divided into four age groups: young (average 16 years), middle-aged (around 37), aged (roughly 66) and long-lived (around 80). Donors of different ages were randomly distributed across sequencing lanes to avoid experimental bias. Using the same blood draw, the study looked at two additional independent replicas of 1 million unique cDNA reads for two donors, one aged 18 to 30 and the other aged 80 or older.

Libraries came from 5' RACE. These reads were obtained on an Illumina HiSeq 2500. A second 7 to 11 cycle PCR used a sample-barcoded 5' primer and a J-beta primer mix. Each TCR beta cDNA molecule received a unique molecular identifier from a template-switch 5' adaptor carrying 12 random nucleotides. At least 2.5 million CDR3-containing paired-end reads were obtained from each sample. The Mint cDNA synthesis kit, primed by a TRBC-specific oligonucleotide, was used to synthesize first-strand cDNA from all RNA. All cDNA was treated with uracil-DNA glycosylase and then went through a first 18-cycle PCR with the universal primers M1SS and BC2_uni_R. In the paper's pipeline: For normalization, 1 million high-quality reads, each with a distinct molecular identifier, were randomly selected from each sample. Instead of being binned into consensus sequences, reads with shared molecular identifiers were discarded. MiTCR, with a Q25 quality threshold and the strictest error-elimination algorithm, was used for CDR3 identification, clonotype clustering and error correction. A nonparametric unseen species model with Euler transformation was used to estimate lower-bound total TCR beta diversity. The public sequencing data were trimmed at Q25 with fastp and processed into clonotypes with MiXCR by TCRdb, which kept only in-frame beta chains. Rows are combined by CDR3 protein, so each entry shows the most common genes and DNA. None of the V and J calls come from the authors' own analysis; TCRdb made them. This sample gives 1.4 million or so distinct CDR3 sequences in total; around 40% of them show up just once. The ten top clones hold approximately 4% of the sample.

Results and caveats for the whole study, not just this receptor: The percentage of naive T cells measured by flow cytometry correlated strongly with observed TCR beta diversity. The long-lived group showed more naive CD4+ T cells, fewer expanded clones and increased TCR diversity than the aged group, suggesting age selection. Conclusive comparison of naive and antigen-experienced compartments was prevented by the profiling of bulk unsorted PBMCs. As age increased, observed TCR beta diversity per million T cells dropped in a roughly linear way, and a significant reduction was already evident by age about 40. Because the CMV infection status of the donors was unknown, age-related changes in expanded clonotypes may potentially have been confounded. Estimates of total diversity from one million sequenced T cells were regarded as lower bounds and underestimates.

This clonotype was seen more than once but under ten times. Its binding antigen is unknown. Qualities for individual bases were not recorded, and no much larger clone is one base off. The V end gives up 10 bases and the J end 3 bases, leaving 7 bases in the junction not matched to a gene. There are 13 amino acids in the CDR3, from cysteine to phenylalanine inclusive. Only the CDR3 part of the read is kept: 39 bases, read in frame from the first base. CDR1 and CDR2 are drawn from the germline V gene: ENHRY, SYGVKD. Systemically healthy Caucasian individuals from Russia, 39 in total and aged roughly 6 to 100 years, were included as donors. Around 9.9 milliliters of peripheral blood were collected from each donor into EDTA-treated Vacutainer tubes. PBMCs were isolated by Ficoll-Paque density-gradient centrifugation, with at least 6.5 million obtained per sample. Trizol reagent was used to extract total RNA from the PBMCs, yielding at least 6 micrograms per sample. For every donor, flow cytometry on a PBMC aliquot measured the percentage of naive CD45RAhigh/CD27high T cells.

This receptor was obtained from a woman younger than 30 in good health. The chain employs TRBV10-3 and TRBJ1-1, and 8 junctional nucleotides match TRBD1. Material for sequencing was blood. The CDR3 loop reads CASRQGPDTEAFF. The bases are TGTGCCAGCCGACAGGGGCCGGACACTGAAGCTTTCTTT.